Listed below are T cell receptor beta chains from one sample, sequenced in a study of blood T cell repertoires in COVID-19. Clones were read by immunoSEQ multiplex PCR, and TCRdb kept only the in-frame ones, dropping some. The table shows 200,000 to 300,000 clones, with 84% occurring only once. Material for sequencing was peripheral blood. The origin of the receptors is a man aged 50 to 59 with acute or convalescent COVID-19. Both conserved end residues are part of each CDR3. The D gene is left open where the match is weak. Only some rows state a clone size, as once, few, many or a class for expanded clones.

>.|TRBV4-1|TRBJ2-1|.
TGCGCCAGCAGCCAAGACCGGGACTCCCGCCTCTGGGAGCAGTTCTTC
CASSQDRDSRLWEQFF
>TRBD1|TRBV9|TRBJ1-5|.
TGTGCCAGCAGCGTCTCGGGACAGGAGAATCAGCCCCAGCATTTT
CASSVSGQENQPQHF
>TRBD1|TRBV4-1|TRBJ1-2|.
TGCGCCAGCAGCCAAGATCTTGGGACAGAAAGACTGTATGGCTACACCTTC
CASSQDLGTERLYGYTF
>.|TRBV6-5|TRBJ1-3|.
TGTGCCTGCACCCTCGACAGATACTCTGGAAACACCATATATTTT
CACTLDRYSGNTIYF
>.|TRBV7-3|TRBJ2-1|.
TGTGCCAGCTCCTGGTCTGCGGACAATGAGCAGTTCTTC
CASSWSADNEQFF
>.|TRBV19|TRBJ2-3|once
TGTGCCAGTAGTATAGAGCGGGGCACAGATACGCAGTATTTT
CASSIERGTDTQYF
>.|TRBV6-6|TRBJ1-1|many
TGTGCCAGCAGTTACCAGGGATCGAACACTGAAGCTTTCTTT
CASSYQGSNTEAFF
>TRBD1|TRBV2|TRBJ1-6|.
TGTGCCAGCAGAGCCTACAAGGGGGCGGGCTCACCCCTCCACTTT
CASRAYKGAGSPLHF
>.|TRBV12-3/TRBV12-4|TRBJ1-5|.
TGTGCCAGCAGTTTTCTCTACCAGCCCCAGCATTTT
CASSFLYQPQHF
>.|TRBV18|TRBJ1-6|.
TGTGCCAGCTCCCTCAGGGATTCACCCCTCCACTTT
CASSLRDSPLHF
>TRBD2|TRBV9|TRBJ2-1|.
TGTGCCAGCAGCGTCCTAGCGGGAGCGAATGAGCAGTTCTTC
CASSVLAGANEQFF
>.|TRBV5-1|TRBJ2-7|.
TGCGCCAGCGGCAACCAACAACCGGGAGGGACAGCAATTCCTTACGAGCAGTACTTC
CASGNQQPGGTAIPYEQYF
>.|TRBV9|TRBJ2-3|.
TGTGCCAGCAGCGTAGAAGGGCTCGGGGGGCGTACAGATACGCAGTATTTT
CASSVEGLGGRTDTQYF
>TRBD1|TRBV19|TRBJ1-3|.
TGTGCCAGGACCCCGGACAGGGGGCTAGGAAACACCATATATTTT
CARTPDRGLGNTIYF
>.|TRBV6-5|TRBJ2-7|.
TGTGCCAGCAGCAGGATCCCCTACGAGCAGTACTTC
CASSRIPYEQYF
>TRBD1|TRBV5-4|TRBJ2-5|medium-sized
TGTGCCAGCAGCACGGGGACAGCGCAAGAGACCCAGTACTTC
CASSTGTAQETQYF
>TRBD1|TRBV3-1/TRBV3-2|TRBJ1-2|.
TGTGCCAGCAGCCAGAGGTCGGGGACAGTAGCTACCTATGGCTACACCTTC
CASSQRSGTVATYGYTF
>TRBD1|TRBV11-2|TRBJ1-3|.
TGTGCCAGCAGACACGCGGACAGGATTTCTGGAAACACCATATATTTT
CASRHADRISGNTIYF
>TRBD2|TRBV9|TRBJ2-4|.
TGTGCCAGCAGCGTAGGGAGCGGGAGGGACATTCAGTACTTC
CASSVGSGRDIQYF
>TRBD1|TRBV5-6|TRBJ1-3|.
TGTGCCAGCAGCTTGGGGACAGGGACCTTCTCTGGAAACACCATATATTTT
CASSLGTGTFSGNTIYF
>TRBD2|TRBV11-3|TRBJ2-5|.
TGTGCCAGCAGCCCACTAGCGGCTCCTGGGACCCAGTACTTC
CASSPLAAPGTQYF
>.|TRBV6-1|TRBJ1-1|.
TGTGCCAGCAGTGAATATGCGGGGAGCACTGAAGCTTTCTTT
CASSEYAGSTEAFF
>.|TRBV12-3/TRBV12-4|TRBJ1-1|few
TGTGCCAGCAGCCTAGACGGCACTGAAGCTTTCTTT
CASSLDGTEAFF
>.|TRBV29-1|TRBJ1-1|once
TGCAGCGTCCGCGGATCCATGAACACTGAAGCTTTCTTT
CSVRGSMNTEAFF
>TRBD1|TRBV2|TRBJ2-4|.
TGTGCCAGCGCCGGGACAGGGCTTCACATTCAGTACTTC
CASAGTGLHIQYF
>.|TRBV5-1|TRBJ1-6|few
TGCGCCAGCACCCTTTTCCCCGCGCTTAGGGGAAGCTCCTATAATTCACCCCTCCACTTT
CASTLFPALRGSSYNSPLHF
>.|TRBV21-1|TRBJ2-7|.
TGTGCCAGCAGCAAAGGTCCAGCGCTAGCGGGGGGGGACGAGCAGTACTTC
CASSKGPALAGGDEQYF
>TRBD1|TRBV5-1|TRBJ2-3|.
TGCGCCAGCAGCTCAGACAGGGGCGCAGATACGCAGTATTTT
CASSSDRGADTQYF
>TRBD1|TRBV3-1/TRBV3-2|TRBJ1-6|.
TGTGCCAGCAGCCATTACCTCCCCGGACAGGCCAGTTCACCCCTCCACTTT
CASSHYLPGQASSPLHF
>TRBD1|TRBV7-2|TRBJ1-2|.
TGTGCCAGCAGCTTAGCGCGTGGGACAGGGGGCTACGGCTACACCTTC
CASSLARGTGGYGYTF
>TRBD1|TRBV5-4|TRBJ1-2|.
TGTGCCAGCAGCGGGACAGGGGGCGACTATGGCTACACCTTC
CASSGTGGDYGYTF
>TRBD1|TRBV6-5|TRBJ1-1|.
TGTGCCAGCAGTTACAGGACAGGCACTGAAGCTTTCTTT
CASSYRTGTEAFF
>.|TRBV5-1|TRBJ2-6|.
TGCGCCAGCAGCGTCAGTCGTACTACTTACTCTGGGGCCAACGTCCTGACTTTC
CASSVSRTTYSGANVLTF
>TRBD2|TRBV7-8|TRBJ2-3|.
TGTGCCAGCAGCTTAGTGGCGGGGGGGTCGGATACGCAGTATTTT
CASSLVAGGSDTQYF
>TRBD2|TRBV19|TRBJ2-1|.
TGTGCCAGTAGTAGGACTAGTTACAATGAGCAGTTCTTC
CASSRTSYNEQFF
>TRBD1|TRBV5-1|TRBJ1-5|.
TGCGCCAGCAGCCCAAGTCCCGGGACAGGGGGAAGCAATCAGCCCCAGCATTTT
CASSPSPGTGGSNQPQHF
>TRBD1|TRBV30|TRBJ1-3|.
TGTGCCTGGAGTGTACAGGGGGGATCTCCGAACACCATATATTTT
CAWSVQGGSPNTIYF
>.|TRBV5-1|TRBJ1-1|once
TGCGCCAGCAGGTCGCCGGGGAACACTGAAGCTTTCTTT
CASRSPGNTEAFF
>TRBD1|TRBV9|TRBJ1-1|.
TGTGCCAGCAGACGACAGGGGGCTGAGAGCACTGAAGCTTTCTTT
CASRRQGAESTEAFF
>.|TRBV6-5|TRBJ1-1|.
TGTGCCAGCACCGAGGGGGTGACTGAAGCTTTCTTT
CASTEGVTEAFF
>TRBD1|TRBV28|TRBJ1-5|once
TGTGCCAGCAGCAGGGGGGACCGCAATCAGCCCCAGCATTTT
CASSRGDRNQPQHF
>.|TRBV7-9|TRBJ2-5|.
TGTGCCAGCAGCCCCGGCAGGAAGCAAGAGACCCAGTACTTC
CASSPGRKQETQYF
>.|TRBV7-6|TRBJ1-4|.
TGTGCCAGCAGCTCACAGGACACGGATAATGAAAAACTGTTTTTT
CASSSQDTDNEKLFF
>.|TRBV7-2|TRBJ1-2|few
TGTGCCAGCACCCCGGGACATTATGGCTACACCTTC
CASTPGHYGYTF
>TRBD1|TRBV27|TRBJ2-7|.
TGTGCCAGCAGTTTGGCTGGGACAGCTAGGGAGCAGTACTTC
CASSLAGTAREQYF
>.|TRBV5-8|TRBJ1-4|few
TGTGCCAGCAGCTTGGGCGGGGCTAATGAAAAACTGTTTTTT
CASSLGGANEKLFF
>TRBD2|TRBV18|TRBJ2-7|.
TGTGCCAGCTCACCAAGGAGAAGCGGGGGGCTGGGGGAGCAGTACTTC
CASSPRRSGGLGEQYF
>.|TRBV28|TRBJ1-5|.
TGTGCCAGCAGTTTAGGCAGGCCCAATCAGCCCCAGCATTTT
CASSLGRPNQPQHF